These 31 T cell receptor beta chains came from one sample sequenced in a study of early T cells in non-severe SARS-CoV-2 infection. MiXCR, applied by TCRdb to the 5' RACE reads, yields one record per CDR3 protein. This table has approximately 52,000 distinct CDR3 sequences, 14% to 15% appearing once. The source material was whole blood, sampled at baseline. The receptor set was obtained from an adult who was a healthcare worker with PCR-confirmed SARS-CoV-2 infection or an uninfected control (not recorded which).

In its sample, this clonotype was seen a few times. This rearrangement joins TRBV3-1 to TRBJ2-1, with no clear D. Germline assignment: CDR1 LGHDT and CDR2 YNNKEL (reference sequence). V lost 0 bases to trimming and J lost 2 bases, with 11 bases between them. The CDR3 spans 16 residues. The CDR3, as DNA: TGTGCCAGCAGCCAAGAGGCTAGTGTTACCTACAATGAGCAGTTCTTC. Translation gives CASSQEASVTYNEQFF.

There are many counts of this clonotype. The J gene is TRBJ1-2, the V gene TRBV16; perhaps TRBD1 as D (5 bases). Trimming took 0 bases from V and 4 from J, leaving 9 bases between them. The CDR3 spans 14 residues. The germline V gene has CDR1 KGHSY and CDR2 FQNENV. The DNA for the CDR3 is TGTGCCAGCAGCCAATCCGTGGGGCCCTATGGCTACACCTTC. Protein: CASSQSVGPYGYTF.

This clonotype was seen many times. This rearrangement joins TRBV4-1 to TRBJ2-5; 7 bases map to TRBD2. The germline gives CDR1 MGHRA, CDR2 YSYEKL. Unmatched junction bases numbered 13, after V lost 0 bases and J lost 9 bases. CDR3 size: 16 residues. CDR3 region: CASSQEGGQRSASQYF. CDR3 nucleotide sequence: TGCGCCAGCAGCCAAGAGGGAGGGCAGCGAAGCGCGTCCCAGTACTTC.

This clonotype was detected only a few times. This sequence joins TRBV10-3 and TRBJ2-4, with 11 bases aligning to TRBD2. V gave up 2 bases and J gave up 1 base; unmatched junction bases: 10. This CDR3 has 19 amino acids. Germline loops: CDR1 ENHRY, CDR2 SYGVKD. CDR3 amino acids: CAISEAGTSGRSAKNIQYF. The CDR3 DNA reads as TGTGCCATCAGTGAGGCCGGGACTAGCGGCCGTTCGGCCAAAAACATTCAGTACTTC.

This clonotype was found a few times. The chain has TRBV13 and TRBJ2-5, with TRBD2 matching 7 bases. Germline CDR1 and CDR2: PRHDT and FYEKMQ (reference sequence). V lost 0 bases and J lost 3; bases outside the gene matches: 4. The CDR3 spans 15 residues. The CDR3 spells CASSLGGSGEETQYF. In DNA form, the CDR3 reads TGTGCCAGCAGCTTAGGGGGGAGCGGGGAAGAGACCCAGTACTTC.

CDR3 sequence: CASSLAGVDEQYF. The CDR3 DNA reads as TGTGCCAGCAGCTTGGCTGGGGTGGACGAGCAGTACTTC. This chain uses TRBV5-4 with TRBJ2-7, with no clear D. The CDR3 runs 13 residues. The V and J ends lost 0 bases and 5 bases respectively, with 9 bases between them. The V gene's germline CDR1 is SGHNT and CDR2 YYREEE (reference sequence).

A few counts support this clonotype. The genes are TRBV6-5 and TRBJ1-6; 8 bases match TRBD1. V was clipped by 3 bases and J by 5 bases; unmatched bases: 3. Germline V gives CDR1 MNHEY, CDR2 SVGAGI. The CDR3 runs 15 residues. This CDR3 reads CASSYRQGHNSPLHF. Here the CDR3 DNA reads TGTGCCAGCAGTTATAGACAGGGGCATAATTCACCCCTCCACTTT.

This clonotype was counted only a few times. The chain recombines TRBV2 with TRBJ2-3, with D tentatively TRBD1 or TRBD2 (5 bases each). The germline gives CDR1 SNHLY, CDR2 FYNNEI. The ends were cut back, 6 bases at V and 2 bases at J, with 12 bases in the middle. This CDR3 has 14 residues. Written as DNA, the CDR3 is TGTGCCAGCAGACCCCCGGGACCCACAGATACGCAGTATTTT. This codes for CASRPPGPTDTQYF.

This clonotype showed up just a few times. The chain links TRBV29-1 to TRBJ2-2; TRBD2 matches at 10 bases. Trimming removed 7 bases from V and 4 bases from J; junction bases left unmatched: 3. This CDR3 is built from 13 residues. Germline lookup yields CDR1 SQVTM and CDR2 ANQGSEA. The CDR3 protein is CSAGLATTGELFF. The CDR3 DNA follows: TGCAGCGCGGGACTAGCGACCACCGGGGAGCTGTTTTTT.

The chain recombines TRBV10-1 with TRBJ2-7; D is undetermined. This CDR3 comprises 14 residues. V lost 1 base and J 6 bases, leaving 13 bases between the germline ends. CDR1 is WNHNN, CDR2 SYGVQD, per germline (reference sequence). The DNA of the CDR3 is TGCGCCAGCAGTGAGTTACCTATTACTGCCGAGCAGTACTTC. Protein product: CASSELPITAEQYF.

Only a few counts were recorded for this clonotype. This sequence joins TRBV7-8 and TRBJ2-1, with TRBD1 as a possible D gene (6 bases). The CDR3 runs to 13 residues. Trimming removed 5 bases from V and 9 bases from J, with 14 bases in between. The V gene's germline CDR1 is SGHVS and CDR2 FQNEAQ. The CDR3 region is CASSTQTGGEQFF. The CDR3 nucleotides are TGTGCCAGCAGCACCCAGACAGGCGGTGAGCAGTTCTTC.

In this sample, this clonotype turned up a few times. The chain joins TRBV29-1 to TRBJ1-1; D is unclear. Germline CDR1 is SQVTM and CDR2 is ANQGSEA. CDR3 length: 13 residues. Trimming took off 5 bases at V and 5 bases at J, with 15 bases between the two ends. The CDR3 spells CSVTQDGRTEAFF. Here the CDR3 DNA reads TGCAGCGTTACGCAGGACGGGAGGACTGAAGCTTTCTTT.

The CDR3 DNA sequence: TGTGCCAGCAGCGGGGGAGGACACACAACCTACGAGCAGTACTTC. Translation gives CASSGGGHTTYEQYF. The genes are TRBV28 and TRBJ2-7; perhaps TRBD2 as D (6 bases). This CDR3 is built from 15 residues. Germline V gene sequence: CDR1 MDHEN, CDR2 SYDVKM. V was shortened by 6 bases and J by 2 bases, with 17 bases between the two germline ends.

As DNA, the CDR3 is TGTGCCACCAGTGACTCCGGGACGGCATCCTACAATGAGCAGTTCTTC. Encoded protein: CATSDSGTASYNEQFF. This chain uses TRBV24-1 with TRBJ2-1; the D gene could be TRBD1 or TRBD2 (5 bases each). Germline values: CDR1 KGHDR, CDR2 SFDVKD. V shed 4 bases and J shed 1 base, with 13 bases lying between them. The length of the CDR3 is 16 residues.

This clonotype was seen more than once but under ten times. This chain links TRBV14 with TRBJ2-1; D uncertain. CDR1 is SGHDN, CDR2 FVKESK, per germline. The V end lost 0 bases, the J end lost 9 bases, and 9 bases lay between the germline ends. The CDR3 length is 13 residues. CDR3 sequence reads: CASSQDRVVEQFF. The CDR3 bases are TGTGCCAGCAGCCAAGATCGGGTAGTTGAGCAGTTCTTC.

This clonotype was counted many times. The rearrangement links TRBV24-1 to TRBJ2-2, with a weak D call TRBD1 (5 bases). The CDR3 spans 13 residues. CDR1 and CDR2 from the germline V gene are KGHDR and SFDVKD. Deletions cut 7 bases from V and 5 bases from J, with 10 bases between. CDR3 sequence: CATRDTQTGELFF. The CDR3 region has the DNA TGTGCCACCAGGGACACCCAAACCGGGGAGCTGTTTTTT.

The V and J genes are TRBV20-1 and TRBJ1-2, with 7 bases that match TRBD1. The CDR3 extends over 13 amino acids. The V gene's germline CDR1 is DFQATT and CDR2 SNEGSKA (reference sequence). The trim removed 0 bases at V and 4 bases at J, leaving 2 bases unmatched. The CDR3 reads CSARDPGGYGYTF. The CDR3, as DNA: TGCAGTGCTAGAGATCCAGGGGGCTATGGCTACACCTTC.

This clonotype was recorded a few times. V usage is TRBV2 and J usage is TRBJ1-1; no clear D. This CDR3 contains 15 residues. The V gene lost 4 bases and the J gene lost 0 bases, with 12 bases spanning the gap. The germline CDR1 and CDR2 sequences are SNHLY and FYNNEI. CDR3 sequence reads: CASSANGVMNTEAFF. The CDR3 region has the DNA TGTGCCAGCAGTGCAAACGGGGTGATGAACACTGAAGCTTTCTTT.

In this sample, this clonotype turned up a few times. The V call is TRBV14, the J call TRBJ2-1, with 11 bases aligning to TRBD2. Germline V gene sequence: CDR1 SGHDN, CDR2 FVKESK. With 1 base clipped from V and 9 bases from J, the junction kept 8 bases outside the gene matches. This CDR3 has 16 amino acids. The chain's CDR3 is CASSQVAGGDGLEQFF. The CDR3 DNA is TGTGCCAGCAGCCAAGTAGCGGGAGGGGACGGCCTTGAGCAGTTCTTC.

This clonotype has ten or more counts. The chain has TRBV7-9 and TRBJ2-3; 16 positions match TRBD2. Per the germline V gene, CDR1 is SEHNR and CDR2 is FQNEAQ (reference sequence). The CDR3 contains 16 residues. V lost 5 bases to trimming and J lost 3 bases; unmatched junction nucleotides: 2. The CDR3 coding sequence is TGTGCCAGCAGCCCGGGACTAGCGGGGGGGACAGATACGCAGTATTTT. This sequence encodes CASSPGLAGGTDTQYF.

The CDR3 is CASSLESPGRSYEQYF. DNA of the CDR3: TGTGCCAGCAGCTTAGAATCCCCTGGTAGATCCTACGAGCAGTACTTC. V is TRBV11-3 and J is TRBJ2-7, with D unresolved. In germline, CDR1 is SGHNT, CDR2 YENEEA. V lost 0 bases, J lost 1 base, and 13 bases lay in between. This CDR3 region has 16 residues.

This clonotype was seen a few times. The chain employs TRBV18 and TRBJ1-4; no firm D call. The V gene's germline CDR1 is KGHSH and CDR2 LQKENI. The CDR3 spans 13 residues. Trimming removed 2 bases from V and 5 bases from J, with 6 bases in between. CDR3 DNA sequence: TGTGCCAGCTCACCAAGTCACAATGAAAAACTGTTTTTT. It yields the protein CASSPSHNEKLFF.

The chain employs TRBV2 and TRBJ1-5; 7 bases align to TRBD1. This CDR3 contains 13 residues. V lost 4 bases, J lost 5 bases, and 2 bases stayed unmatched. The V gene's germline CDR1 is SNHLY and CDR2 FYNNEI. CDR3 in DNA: TGTGCCAGCAGTGGACAGGGAGATCAGCCCCAGCATTTT. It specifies CASSGQGDQPQHF.

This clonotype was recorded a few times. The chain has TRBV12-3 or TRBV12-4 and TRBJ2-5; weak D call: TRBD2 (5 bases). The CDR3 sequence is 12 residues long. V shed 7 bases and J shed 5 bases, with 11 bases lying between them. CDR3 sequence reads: CASTRRMETQYF. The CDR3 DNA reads TGTGCCAGCACCCGGAGGATGGAGACCCAGTACTTC.

The CDR3 spells CASSSGTGSVSYEQYF. Written as DNA, the CDR3 is TGTGCCAGCAGTTCCGGGACAGGGTCCGTATCCTACGAGCAGTACTTC. V and J are TRBV28 and TRBJ2-7, with 9 positions matching TRBD1. This CDR3 is 16 amino acids long. The V segment lost 4 bases and the J segment 1 base; nucleotides outside the gene matches: 8. Germline CDR1 and CDR2: MDHEN and SYDVKM.

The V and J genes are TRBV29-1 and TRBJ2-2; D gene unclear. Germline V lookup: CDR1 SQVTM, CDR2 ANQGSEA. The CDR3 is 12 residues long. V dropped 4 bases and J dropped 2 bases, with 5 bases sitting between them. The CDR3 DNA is TGCAGCGTTGGTGATAACACCGGGGAGCTGTTTTTT. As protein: CSVGDNTGELFF.

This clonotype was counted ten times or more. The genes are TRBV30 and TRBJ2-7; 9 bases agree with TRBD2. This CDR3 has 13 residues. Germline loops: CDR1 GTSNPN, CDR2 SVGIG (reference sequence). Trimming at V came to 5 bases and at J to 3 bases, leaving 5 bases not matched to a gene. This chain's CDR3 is CAWGTSKGYEQYF. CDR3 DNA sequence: TGTGCCTGGGGGACTAGCAAAGGCTACGAGCAGTACTTC.

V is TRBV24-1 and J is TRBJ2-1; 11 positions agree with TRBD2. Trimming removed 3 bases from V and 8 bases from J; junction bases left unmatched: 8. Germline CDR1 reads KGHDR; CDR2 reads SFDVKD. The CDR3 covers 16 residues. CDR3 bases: TGTGCCACCAGTGATCCCGCCACTAGCGGGGGCGATGAGCAGTTCTTC. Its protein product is CATSDPATSGGDEQFF.

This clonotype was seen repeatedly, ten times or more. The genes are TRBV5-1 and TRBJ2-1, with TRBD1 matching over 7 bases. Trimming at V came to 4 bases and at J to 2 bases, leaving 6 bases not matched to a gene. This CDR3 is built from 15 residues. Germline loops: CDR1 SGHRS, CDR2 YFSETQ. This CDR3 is CASSPDRATYNEQFF. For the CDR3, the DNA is TGCGCCAGCAGCCCCGACAGGGCAACCTACAATGAGCAGTTCTTC. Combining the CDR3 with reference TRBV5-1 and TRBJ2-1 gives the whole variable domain KAGVTQTPRYLIKTRGQQVTLSCSPISGHRSVSWYQQTPGQGLQFLFEYFSETQRNKGNFPGRFSGRQFSNSRSEMNVSTLELGDSALYLCASSPDRATYNEQFFGPGTRLTVL.

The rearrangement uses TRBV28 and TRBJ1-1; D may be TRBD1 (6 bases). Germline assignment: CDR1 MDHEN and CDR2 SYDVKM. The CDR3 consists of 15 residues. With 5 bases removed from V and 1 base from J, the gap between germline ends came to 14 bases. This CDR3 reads CASSTPLTGNTEAFF. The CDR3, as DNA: TGTGCCAGCAGTACACCCCTGACAGGGAACACTGAAGCTTTCTTT.

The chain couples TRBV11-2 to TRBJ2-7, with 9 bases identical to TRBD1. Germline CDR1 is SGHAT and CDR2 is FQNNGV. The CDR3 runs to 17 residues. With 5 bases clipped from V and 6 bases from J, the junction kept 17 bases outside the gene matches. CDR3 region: CASSPGQGSTLSAEQYF. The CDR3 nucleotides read TGTGCCAGCAGCCCAGGACAGGGGAGCACTTTATCAGCCGAGCAGTACTTC.